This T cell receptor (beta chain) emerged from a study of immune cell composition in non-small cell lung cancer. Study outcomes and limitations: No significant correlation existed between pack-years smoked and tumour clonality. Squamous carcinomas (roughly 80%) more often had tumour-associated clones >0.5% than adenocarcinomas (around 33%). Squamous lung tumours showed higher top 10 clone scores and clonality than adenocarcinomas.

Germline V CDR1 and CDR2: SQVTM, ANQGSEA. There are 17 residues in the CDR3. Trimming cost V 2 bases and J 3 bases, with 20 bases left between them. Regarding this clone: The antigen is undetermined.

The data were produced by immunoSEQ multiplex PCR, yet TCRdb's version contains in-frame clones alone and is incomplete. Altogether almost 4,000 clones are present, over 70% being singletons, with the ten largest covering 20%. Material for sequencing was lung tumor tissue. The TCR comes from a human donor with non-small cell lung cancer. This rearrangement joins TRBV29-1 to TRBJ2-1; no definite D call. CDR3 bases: TGCAGCGTTGAAAAGGGTAGGACCCGGAATCTCTACAATGAGCAGTTCTTC. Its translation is CSVEKGRTRNLYNEQFF.